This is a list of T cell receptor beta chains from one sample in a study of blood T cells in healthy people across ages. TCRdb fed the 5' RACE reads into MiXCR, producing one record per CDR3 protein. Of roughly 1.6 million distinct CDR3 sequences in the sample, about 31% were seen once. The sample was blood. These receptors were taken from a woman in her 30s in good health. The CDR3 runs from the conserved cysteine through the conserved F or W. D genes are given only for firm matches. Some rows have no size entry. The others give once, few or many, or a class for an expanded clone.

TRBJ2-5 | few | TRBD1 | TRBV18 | CASSRIGTEQETQYF | TGTGCCAGCTCACGAATCGGGACAGAACAAGAGACCCAGTACTTC
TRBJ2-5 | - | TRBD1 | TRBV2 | CASSARDRSEETQYF | TGTGCCAGCAGTGCGAGGGACAGGAGTGAGGAGACCCAGTACTTC
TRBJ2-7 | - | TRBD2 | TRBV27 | CASSLSSGDREYEQYF | TGTGCCAGCAGTTTGTCCAGCGGGGATCGGGAATACGAGCAGTACTTC
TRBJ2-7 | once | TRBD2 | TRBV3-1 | CASSQWGKPAGATYEQYF | TGTGCCAGCAGCCAGTGGGGGAAACCAGCGGGGGCTACCTACGAGCAGTACTTC
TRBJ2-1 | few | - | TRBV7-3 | CASSLQGGGLNEQFF | TGTGCCAGCAGCTTACAGGGGGGGGGGCTCAATGAGCAGTTCTTC
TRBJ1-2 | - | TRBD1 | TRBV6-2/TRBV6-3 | CASSTNPTGALWGYTF | TGTGCCAGCAGTACCAACCCGACAGGGGCCCTCTGGGGCTACACCTTC
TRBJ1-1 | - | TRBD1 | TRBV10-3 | CAISESTVTGLGTEAFF | TGTGCCATCAGTGAGTCGACCGTGACAGGGCTGGGCACTGAAGCTTTCTTT
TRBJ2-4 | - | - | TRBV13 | CASSTPGLHSGQYF | TGTGCCAGCAGCACACCGGGACTCCATTCCGGGCAGTACTTC
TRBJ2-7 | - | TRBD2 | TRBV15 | CATSSTGGWFGNEQYF | TGTGCCACCAGCTCCACCGGGGGGTGGTTTGGGAACGAGCAGTACTTC
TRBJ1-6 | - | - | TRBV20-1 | CSARTASYNSPLHF | TGCAGTGCTAGGACAGCAAGCTATAATTCACCCCTCCACTTT
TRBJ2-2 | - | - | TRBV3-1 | CASSRGQGTTNTGELFF | TGTGCCAGCAGCCGGGGTCAAGGGACCACAAACACCGGGGAGCTGTTTTTT
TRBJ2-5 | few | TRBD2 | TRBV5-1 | CASSPLGLAENQETQYF | TGCGCCAGCAGCCCATTAGGACTAGCGGAAAACCAAGAGACCCAGTACTTC
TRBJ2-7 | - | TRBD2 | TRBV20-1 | CSASKLAGGPRNEQYF | TGCAGTGCTAGTAAACTAGCGGGGGGGCCTCGGAATGAGCAGTACTTC
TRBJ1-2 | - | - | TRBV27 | CASRGHHGYTF | TGTGCCAGCAGGGGACATCATGGCTACACCTTC
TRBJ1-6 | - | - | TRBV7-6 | CASSTTQGLDSPLHF | TGTGCCAGCAGCACGACGCAGGGGCTCGATTCACCCCTCCACTTT
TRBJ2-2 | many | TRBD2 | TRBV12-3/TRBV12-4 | CASSYGTSQRTGELFF | TGTGCCAGCAGTTACGGGACTAGCCAACGAACCGGGGAGCTGTTTTTT
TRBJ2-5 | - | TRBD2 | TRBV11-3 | CASSLDPSGKYQETQYF | TGTGCCAGCAGCTTAGACCCTAGCGGGAAGTACCAAGAGACCCAGTACTTC
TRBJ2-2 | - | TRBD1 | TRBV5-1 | CASSLGQAVTGELFF | TGCGCCAGCAGCTTAGGACAGGCGGTCACCGGGGAGCTGTTTTTT
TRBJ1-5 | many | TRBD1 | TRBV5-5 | CASSPGQNSNQPQHF | TGTGCCAGCAGCCCGGGACAGAATAGCAATCAGCCCCAGCATTTT
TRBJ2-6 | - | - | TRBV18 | CASSMPRGAGSGANVLTF | TGTGCCAGCTCGATGCCGCGCGGGGCTGGTTCTGGGGCCAACGTCCTGACTTTC
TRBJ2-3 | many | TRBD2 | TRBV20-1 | CSASSGRAPSDTQYF | TGCAGTGCTAGTAGCGGGAGGGCCCCCAGCGATACGCAGTATTTT
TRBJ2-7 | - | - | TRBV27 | CASSLLAGSVPYEQYF | TGTGCCAGCAGTTTATTGGCAGGGTCAGTCCCCTACGAGCAGTACTTC
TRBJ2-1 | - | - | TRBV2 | CVSTQQVLYNEQFF | TGTGTCAGCACTCAGCAGGTACTCTACAATGAGCAGTTCTTC
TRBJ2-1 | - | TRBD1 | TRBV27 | CASSSSQGDSYNEQFF | TGTGCCAGCAGTTCCTCACAGGGGGACTCCTACAATGAGCAGTTCTTC
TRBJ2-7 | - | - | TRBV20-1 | CSASRGAQTYEQYF | TGCAGTGCTTCACGGGGAGCGCAAACCTACGAGCAGTACTTC
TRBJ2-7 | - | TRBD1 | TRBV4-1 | CASSRRTGEAYEQYF | TGCGCCAGCAGCCGACGGACAGGGGAAGCCTACGAGCAGTACTTC
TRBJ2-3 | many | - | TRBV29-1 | CSVEVPGTDTQYF | TGCAGCGTTGAAGTCCCCGGCACAGATACGCAGTATTTT
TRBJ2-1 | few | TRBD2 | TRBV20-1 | CSAPIAGERGSYNEQFF | TGCAGTGCTCCCATAGCGGGAGAAAGGGGCTCCTACAATGAGCAGTTCTTC
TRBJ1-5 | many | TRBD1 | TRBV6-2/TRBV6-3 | CASGQGARRQPQHF | TGTGCCAGCGGACAGGGGGCTAGGCGTCAGCCCCAGCATTTT
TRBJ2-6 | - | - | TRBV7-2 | CASSLGPQSFGGANVLTF | TGTGCCAGCAGCTTAGGTCCCCAGAGTTTCGGTGGGGCCAACGTCCTGACTTTC
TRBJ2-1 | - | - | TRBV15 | CATSRQGYGEQFF | TGTGCCACCAGCAGACAGGGTTACGGTGAGCAGTTCTTC
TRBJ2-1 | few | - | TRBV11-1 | CASSLYATRDEQFF | TGTGCCAGCAGCTTATACGCGACTCGGGATGAGCAGTTCTTC